Listed here are 18 T cell receptor beta chains from one sample, sequenced in a study of control samples from healthy donors and cancer patients. Clones were read by immunoSEQ multiplex PCR, and TCRdb kept only the in-frame ones, dropping some. This sample has about 130,000 clones, with around nine tenths found just once. Sequencing used blood. Receptors were obtained from a man aged 45-60 years in good health.

The chain uses TRBV13 and TRBJ2-6; 7 bases are a match to TRBD1. The CDR3 contains 17 residues. Germline trimming cut 5 bases from V and 0 bases from J; bases unmatched to any gene: 7. Germline V lookup: CDR1 PRHDT, CDR2 FYEKMQ (reference sequence). CDR3 loop: CASSPGQASSGANVLTF. As DNA, the CDR3 is TGTGCCAGCAGCCCAGGACAGGCCAGCTCTGGGGCCAACGTCCTGACTTTC.

This chain uses TRBV4-1 with TRBJ1-1; D gene uncertain. Trimming cost V 4 bases and J 1 base, with 13 bases left between them. Germline V gene sequence: CDR1 MGHRA, CDR2 YSYEKL. The CDR3 is made up of 15 amino acids. Here the CDR3 DNA reads TGCGCCAGCAGCCCTCAAAGGCCGGCGAACACTGAAGCTTTCTTT. Translation: CASSPQRPANTEAFF.

This sequence joins TRBV20-1 and TRBJ2-5; TRBD2 agrees at 8 bases. CDR3 size: 14 residues. From germline, CDR1 is DFQATT and CDR2 SNEGSKA (reference sequence). The V segment lost 3 bases and the J segment 4 bases; nucleotides outside the gene matches: 7. CDR3: CSASVGGVLETQYF. The DNA of the CDR3 is TGCAGTGCTAGTGTCGGGGGGGTTTTAGAGACCCAGTACTTC.

J is TRBJ1-6 and V is TRBV13; D might be TRBD1 (5 bases). The CDR3 extends over 14 amino acids. Trimming left V 2 bases short and J 10 bases short, with 12 bases between. CDR1 is PRHDT and CDR2 is FYEKMQ in the germline V gene (reference sequence). CDR3 in DNA: TGTGCCAGCAGCTTACAGGGACTAGGCTCACCCCTCCACTTT. It is translated as CASSLQGLGSPLHF.

The chain links TRBV5-8 to TRBJ1-1, with D possibly matching TRBD1 (6 bases). This CDR3 contains 14 residues. Trimming stripped 3 bases from V and 4 bases from J, with 13 bases between. Per the germline V gene, CDR1 is SGHTS and CDR2 is YDEGEE. DNA of the CDR3: TGTGCCAGCAGCTCTACGGGAGGGGGCACTGAAGCTTTCTTT. Translated, it gives CASSSTGGGTEAFF.

The chain employs TRBV11-2 and TRBJ2-5; D is unresolved. The V gene's germline CDR1 is SGHAT and CDR2 FQNNGV. V gave up 5 bases and J gave up 1 base, with 11 bases separating them. The CDR3 length is 14 residues. CDR3 sequence reads: CASSAGRSQETQYF. The CDR3 DNA sequence: TGTGCCAGCAGCGCCGGTCGAAGCCAAGAGACCCAGTACTTC.

V is TRBV2 and J is TRBJ1-6; D ambiguous. The germline V gene encodes CDR1 SNHLY and CDR2 FYNNEI. The CDR3 runs 16 residues. The V gene lost 4 bases and the J gene lost 4 bases, with 14 bases spanning the gap. The DNA of the CDR3 is TGTGCCAGCAGTGGGGCTGCGAGCCATTATAATTCACCCCTCCACTTT. Protein product: CASSGAASHYNSPLHF.

This rearrangement joins TRBV28 to TRBJ2-7; perhaps TRBD1 as D (6 bases). The length of the CDR3 is 11 residues. Per the germline V gene, CDR1 is MDHEN and CDR2 is SYDVKM. The V and J ends lost 3 bases and 8 bases respectively, with 8 bases between them. CDR3 sequence reads: CASSLGTQQYF. As DNA, the CDR3 is TGTGCCAGCAGTTTGGGGACACAGCAGTACTTC. Full variable domain (outside the CDR3, taken from reference TRBV28 and TRBJ2-7): DVKVTQSSRYLVKRTGEKVFLECVQDMDHENMFWYRQDPGLGLRLIYFSYDVKMKEKGDIPEGYSVSREKKERFSLILESASTNQTSMYLCASSLGTQQYFGPGTRLTVT.

The chain is built from TRBV5-6 and TRBJ2-7, with a possible D match to TRBD2 (6 bases). V gave up 1 base and J gave up 2 bases, with 10 bases separating them. Germline V gene lookup returns CDR1 SGHDT and CDR2 YYEEEE. The CDR3 runs 14 residues. In DNA form, the CDR3 reads TGTGCCAGCAGCTTGTACGGGGGAACCTACGAGCAGTACTTC. This sequence encodes CASSLYGGTYEQYF.

This sequence joins TRBV30 and TRBJ1-5; 8 bases are shared with TRBD1. Germline CDR1 and CDR2: GTSNPN and SVGIG (reference sequence). The CDR3 contains 15 residues. V trimming: 4 bases; J trimming: 0 bases; junction bases outside the gene matches: 5. CDR3 protein: CAWKTGTGSNQPQHF. The CDR3 DNA is TGTGCCTGGAAAACCGGGACAGGTAGCAATCAGCCCCAGCATTTT. Full variable domain (outside the CDR3, taken from reference TRBV30 and TRBJ1-5): SQTIHQWPATLVQPVGSPLSLECTVEGTSNPNLYWYRQAAGRGLQLLFYSVGIGQISSEVPQNLSASRPQDRQFILSSKKLLLSDSGFYLCAWKTGTGSNQPQHFGDGTRLSIL.

The chain employs TRBV28 and TRBJ1-2; TRBD1 matches at 9 bases. CDR3 length: 12 residues. V was pared by 3 bases and J by 8 bases, with 1 base of the junction left unmatched. The V gene's germline CDR1 is MDHEN and CDR2 SYDVKM. The CDR3 loop is CASSLDRGGYTF. In nucleotides, the CDR3 is TGTGCCAGCAGTTTGGACAGGGGCGGCTACACCTTC.

This clone was seen only once. One junction end disagrees with the germline gene, perhaps due to a read error. The V call is TRBV18, the J call TRBJ2-1, with D perhaps matching TRBD2 (5 bases). The CDR3 is 13 residues long. Germline CDR1 reads KGHSH; CDR2 reads LQKENI. CDR3 coding DNA: TGTGCCAGCTCACCTGAAACAAGGACTGAGGAGTTCTTC. Its translation is CASSPETRTEEFF.

J is TRBJ1-2 and V is TRBV9; D is uncertain. The CDR3 consists of 15 residues. CDR1 is SGDLS, CDR2 YYNGEE, per germline. The V and J ends lost 2 bases and 8 bases respectively, with 19 bases between them. The CDR3 is CASSVSTYVGYGYTF. CDR3 nucleotide sequence: TGTGCCAGCAGCGTCTCAACCTATGTGGGGTACGGCTACACCTTC. The full variable domain, its missing parts supplied by reference TRBV9 and TRBJ1-2, is DSGVTQTPKHLITATGQRVTLRCSPRSGDLSVYWYQQSLDQGLQFLIQYYNGEERAKGNILERFSAQQFPDLHSELNLSSLELGDSALYFCASSVSTYVGYGYTFGSGTRLTVV.

This clone was detected a few times. Other DNA sequences in the same sample also yield this CDR3. The chain recombines TRBV18 with TRBJ2-3, with D hard to call. V lost 4 bases and J 0 bases, leaving 5 bases between the germline ends. Germline CDR1 and CDR2: KGHSH and LQKENI. The CDR3 loop spans 13 amino acids. The DNA for the CDR3 is TGTGCCAGCTCACGAGCGAGCACAGATACGCAGTATTTT. Its protein product is CASSRASTDTQYF.

The chain links TRBV27 to TRBJ2-1; 7 nucleotides agree with TRBD1. Germline V CDR1 and CDR2: MNHEY, SMNVEV (reference sequence). This CDR3 comprises 17 residues. Trimming took 5 bases from V and 3 from J; bases not matched to a gene: 13. As DNA, the CDR3 is TGTGCCAGCAGTCAGAACCTCGGGACAGATTACTACAATGAGCAGTTCTTC. Its translation: CASSQNLGTDYYNEQFF.

The V and J genes are TRBV5-5 and TRBJ1-2; possible D gene TRBD1, 6 bases. CDR3 size: 14 residues. V was clipped by 4 bases and J by 4 bases, with 14 bases between them. The germline V gene encodes CDR1 SGHKS and CDR2 YYEKEE (reference sequence). CDR3 sequence (DNA): TGTGCCAGCAGCAACAGGGACGGACGCTATGGCTACACCTTC. This codes for CASSNRDGRYGYTF.

The rearrangement links TRBV27 to TRBJ2-6; D ambiguous. Germline V gene data show CDR1 as MNHEY and CDR2 as SMNVEV (reference sequence). This CDR3 spans 15 amino acids. Deletions cut 0 bases from V and 4 bases from J, with 7 bases between. The CDR3 nucleotides read TGTGCCAGCAGTTTATCCGCGTACGGGGCCAACGTCCTGACTTTC. It yields the protein CASSLSAYGANVLTF.

The rearrangement joins TRBV2 to TRBJ1-3; 7 nucleotides align to TRBD1. The CDR3 runs 16 residues. With 5 bases clipped from V and 4 bases from J, the junction kept 11 bases outside the gene matches. Germline lookup yields CDR1 SNHLY and CDR2 FYNNEI. The CDR3 nucleotides are TGTGCCAGCAGTAAAAATAGGCCGGGACAGGGAAACACCATATATTTT. It encodes CASSKNRPGQGNTIYF.